This T cell receptor (beta chain) was observed in a study of blood T cell repertoires in COVID-19. Study-level information: COVID-19 samples collected from the United States, Italy and Spain covered acute and convalescent phases. PBMCs, B-cell-depleted T cells, or T cells were the source of the cDNA or gDNA that made up the material.

Original data processing: By means of reference gene primer amplification, nucleated cell counts were estimated. The table came from immunoSEQ multiplex PCR; TCRdb's copy has only in-frame clones and leaves some out. Clone size and the V and J calls come from that table; the DNA yielded D and trimming. The sample includes about 270,000 clones, more than 80% of them seen just once. The germline gives CDR1 KGHSH, CDR2 LQKENI. V dropped 0 bases and J dropped 5; count of bases not matched to a gene: 4. The CDR3 length is 16 residues. This receptor was obtained from a woman in her 30s with acute COVID-19. Sequencing used PBMCs or T cells enriched from blood (not recorded which). This chain joins TRBV18 and TRBJ2-2, with 9 bases identical to TRBD2. The CDR3 sequence: CASSPPAGGPTGELFF. The CDR3 nucleotides read TGTGCCAGCTCACCACCGGCGGGAGGGCCTACCGGGGAGCTGTTTTTT.